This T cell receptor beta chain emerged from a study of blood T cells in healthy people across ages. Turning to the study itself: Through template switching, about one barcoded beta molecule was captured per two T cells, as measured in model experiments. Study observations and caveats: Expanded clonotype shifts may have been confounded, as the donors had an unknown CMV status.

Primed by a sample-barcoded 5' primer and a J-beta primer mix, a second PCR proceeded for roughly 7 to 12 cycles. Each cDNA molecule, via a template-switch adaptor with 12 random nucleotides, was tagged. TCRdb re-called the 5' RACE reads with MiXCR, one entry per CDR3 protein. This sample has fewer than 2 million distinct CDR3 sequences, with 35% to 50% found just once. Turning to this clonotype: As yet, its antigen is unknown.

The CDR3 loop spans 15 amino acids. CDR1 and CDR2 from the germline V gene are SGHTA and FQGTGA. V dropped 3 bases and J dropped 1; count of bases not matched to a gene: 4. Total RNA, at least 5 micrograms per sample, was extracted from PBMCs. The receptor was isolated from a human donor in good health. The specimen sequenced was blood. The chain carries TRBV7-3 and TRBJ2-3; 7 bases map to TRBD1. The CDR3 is CASSFTGVGTDTQYF. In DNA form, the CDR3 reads TGTGCCAGCAGCTTCACAGGGGTTGGCACAGATACGCAGTATTTT.